This TCR beta chain was recovered during a study of cytomegalovirus exposure and HLA in healthy donors. Some clones are missing from TCRdb's copy, which holds only in-frame ones; the method was immunoSEQ multiplex PCR. The sample includes hundreds of thousands of clones, roughly 85% of them seen just once. The donors were part of the validation cohort, which consisted of about 120 subjects and was separate from the first cohort of 666 subjects. Of note for this clone: Antigen: not known.

Study observations and caveats: High sensitivity and specificity were reportedly achieved when the classifier diagnosed cytomegalovirus status.

The sequencing input was PBMCs. This receptor was identified in a woman aged 18 to 35 in good health and CMV-seronegative.

In nucleotides, the CDR3 is TGTGCCAGCAGTTCGGAGGGAGGGGCAAACTATGGCTACACCTTC. Amino acid sequence: CASSSEGGANYGYTF. The chain carries TRBV5-4 and TRBJ1-2, with D tentatively TRBD1 (5 bases). Trimming removed 5 bases from V and 2 bases from J, with 16 bases in between. This CDR3 contains 15 residues. Germline lookup yields CDR1 SGHNT and CDR2 YYREEE (reference sequence).